A selection of T cell receptor beta chains follows, all from one sample in a study of spatial heterogeneity in lung cancer. TCRdb used MiXCR to reprocess the 5' RACE reads, holding one entry per CDR3 protein. The sample records over 15,000 distinct CDR3 sequences, under 7.5% being singletons. Sequencing used lung tumor tissue, obtained at surgery. The receptors were gathered from a female donor with early-stage non-small cell lung cancer. Each CDR3 is given with its conserved first and last residue. Fields, in order: V gene, J gene, CDR3 length, CDR3 protein.

V: TRBV29-1
J: TRBJ2-3
length: 14
CDR3: CSADGQDRVDTQYF

V: TRBV28
J: TRBJ1-3
length: 12
CDR3: CASSLYRNTIYF

V: TRBV9
J: TRBJ2-7
length: 14
CDR3: CASSPDLAGYEQYF

V: TRBV7-2
J: TRBJ2-2
length: 13
CDR3: CASSFGETGELFF

V: TRBV27
J: TRBJ1-6
length: 15
CDR3: CASSPTGRVNSPLHF

V: TRBV20-1
J: TRBJ1-1
length: 18
CDR3: CSARDGRGTARTNTEAFF

V: TRBV24-1
J: TRBJ2-3
length: 14
CDR3: CATSGSELTDTQYF

V: TRBV29-1
J: TRBJ2-3
length: 13
CDR3: CSVAPGVPDTQYF

V: TRBV20-1
J: TRBJ1-2
length: 19
CDR3: CSASGRGSVGRKFNYGYTF

V: TRBV12-3/TRBV12-4
J: TRBJ2-3
length: 16
CDR3: CASLRTPGGSTDTQYF

V: TRBV5-1
J: TRBJ1-1
length: 13
CDR3: CASSLAGQREAFF

V: TRBV7-3
J: TRBJ2-6
length: 16
CDR3: CASSSTVSSGANVLTF

V: TRBV18
J: TRBJ2-2
length: 14
CDR3: CASSPVETYGELFF

V: TRBV20-1
J: TRBJ2-7
length: 13
CDR3: CSAARSGSYEQYF

V: TRBV7-2
J: TRBJ2-1
length: 14
CDR3: CASSLFQGTDEQFF

V: TRBV29-1
J: TRBJ1-2
length: 12
CDR3: CSVGGRVYGYTF

V: TRBV20-1
J: TRBJ2-1
length: 12
CDR3: CSPGGEGAEQFF

V: TRBV2
J: TRBJ2-2
length: 15
CDR3: CASSALASNTGELFF